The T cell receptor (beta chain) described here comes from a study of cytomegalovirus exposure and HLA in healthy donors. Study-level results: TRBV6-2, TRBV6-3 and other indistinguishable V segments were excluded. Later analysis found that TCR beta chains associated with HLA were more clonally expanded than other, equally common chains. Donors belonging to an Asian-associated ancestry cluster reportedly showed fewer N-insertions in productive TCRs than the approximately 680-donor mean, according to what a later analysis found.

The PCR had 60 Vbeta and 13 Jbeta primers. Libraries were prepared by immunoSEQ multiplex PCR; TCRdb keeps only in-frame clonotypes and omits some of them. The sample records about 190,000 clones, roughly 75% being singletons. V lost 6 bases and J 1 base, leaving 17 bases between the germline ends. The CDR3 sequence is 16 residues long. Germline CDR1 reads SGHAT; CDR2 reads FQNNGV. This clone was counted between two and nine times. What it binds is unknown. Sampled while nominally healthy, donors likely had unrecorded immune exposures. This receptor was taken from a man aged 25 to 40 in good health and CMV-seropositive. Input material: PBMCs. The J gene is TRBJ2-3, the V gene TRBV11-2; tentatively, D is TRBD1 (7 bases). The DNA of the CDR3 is TGTGCCAGCAGACCTCAGGGGGGTTGGGGCACAGATACGCAGTATTTT. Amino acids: CASRPQGGWGTDTQYF.